The sequence of this T cell receptor (beta chain) was determined in a study of regulatory T cells in long-lasting Graves disease. Ten or more counts support this clonotype. Its antigen is unknown. Whole-study results and caveats: TRBV28, TRBJ1-2 and TRBJ2-5 were favored in persistent disease. Persistent patients had a count of shared public clonotypes (about 2,700) that exceeded that of new patients (around 970).

Sequencing libraries for TCR beta were prepared with iRepertoire HTBI primers and Arm-PCR of CDR3 regions. TCRdb re-called the multiplex PCR reads with MiXCR, one entry per CDR3 protein. The repertoire consists of a few hundred thousand distinct CDR3 sequences, with 23% occurring once and the leading ten covering approximately 28%. Regarding time point: persistent/refractory GD, antithyroid drugs over 5 years with positive TRAb. The TCR library was prepared using RNA isolated from PBMCs. The CDR3 has 11 residues. CDR1 and CDR2 (germline): SQVTM, ANQGSEA. This sequence joins TRBV29-1 and TRBJ1-2; 7 bases line up with TRBD1. The clonotype was recovered from a female donor with Graves disease. The sequencing here drew on peripheral blood mononuclear cells (PBMCs), taken when the disease was refractory, from a patient treated with antithyroid drugs. The CDR3 nucleotides are TGCAGTGCTAGACAGGGCTATGGCTACACCTTC. Translation: CSARQGYGYTF.